This T cell receptor beta chain was sequenced during a study of CD8+CD57+ T cells in acquired aplastic anemia. V was trimmed by 4 bases and J by 5 bases, leaving 13 bases between them. This CDR3 comprises 14 residues. Germline assignment: CDR1 SGHTS and CDR2 YDEGEE. CDR3 and TCR beta VDJ profiling relied on genomic DNA as the template. MiXCR, run by TCRdb on the reads, gives a single entry per CDR3 protein. This table has approximately 250,000 distinct CDR3 sequences, 82% appearing once. Individuals selected for sequencing had exhibited CD8+CD57+ cell expansion on flow cytometry. Sampling of blood occurred while the patients had still received no therapy.

The chain carries TRBV5-8 and TRBJ1-5; D ambiguous. Sequencing was done on a sample of sorted CD4+, CD8+, or CD8+CD57+ T cells (not recorded which) from PBMCs. The sequence came from a human donor with aplastic anemia. DNA for the CDR3: TGTGCCAGCAGCGAGGATAGGGATTATCAGCCCCAGCATTTT. Its translation: CASSEDRDYQPQHF. The variable domain in full, with the rest retrieved from reference TRBV5-8 and TRBJ1-5, is EAGVTQSPTHLIKTRGQQATLRCSPISGHTSVYWYQQALGLGLQFLLWYDEGEERNRGNFPPRFSGRQFPNYSSELNVNALELEDSALYLCASSEDRDYQPQHFGDGTRLSIL.